This T cell receptor beta chain originates from a study of blood T cell repertoires in COVID-19. In the study overall: Material from acute and convalescent COVID-19 was sourced from the United States, Italy and Spain. Sources were T cells, B-cell-depleted T cells, or PBMCs; the material itself was cDNA or gDNA.

This clone was recorded once. Study processing details: Counts of nucleated cells, estimated from reference gene primer amplification, were obtained. Assay: immunoSEQ multiplex PCR; the TCRdb copy retains only in-frame clones and omits some. That table supplies the V and J calls and clone size; D and trimming were determined from the DNA. The profile shows approximately 70,000 clones, 85% to 90% of them singletons. The CDR3 sequence is 11 residues long. V lost 5 bases and J lost 2, with 7 bases in between. The germline V gene encodes CDR1 DFQATT and CDR2 SNEGSKA (reference sequence). The sequence derives from a human donor in a cohort sampled during active COVID-19. The sequenced sample consisted of peripheral blood. The chain is built from TRBV20-1 and TRBJ2-7; the D is unclear. CDR3 in amino acids: CSARQAYEQYF. The CDR3 bases are TGCAGTGCTCGGCAGGCCTACGAGCAGTACTTC.